This T cell receptor beta chain derives from a study of T cells in Graves' hyperthyroidism and ophthalmopathy (dated by TCRdb to between 2018 and 2020). Study-level background: Peripheral blood samples were taken at the time of initial diagnosis, prior to any treatment. To identify TCR V-J signatures that set the groups apart, the researchers used a discovery cohort of 95 to 100 patients, made up of approximately 43 with Graves' ophthalmopathy and about 60 with stable Graves' hyperthyroidism. According to the paper, TCR Vbeta CDR3 sequencing was carried out on 120 to 150 peripheral blood samples, which came from under 50 ophthalmopathy, some 73 hyperthyroidism and about 17 progressor patients. The 100 discovery patients were randomly split 7:3 into training and test sets. Whether ophthalmopathy could be predicted prospectively was tested in an independent validation cohort made up of roughly 19 hyperthyroidism patients plus 17 patients who later progressed to ophthalmopathy. The study also compared thyroid tissue and blood T-cell repertoires from five or six Graves' hyperthyroidism patients. After sampling, hyperthyroidism patients received methimazole starting at 30 mg daily, and ophthalmopathy patients received high-dose intravenous methylprednisolone.

The table lists this clonotype with many counts. This clone's antigen is unknown. Per-nucleotide qualities are absent, and no much larger clonotype sits a single base away. General conclusions and limits of the study: In validation, progression to ophthalmopathy was predicted by the model with nearly 71% sensitivity and 72.22% specificity, a median of 6.5 months before onset. Ophthalmopathy was separated from stable hyperthyroidism by a 13 V-J signature model, with around 90% sensitivity and approximately 81% specificity obtained in cross-validation and 80%/75% obtained in testing. Sample size was not statistically predetermined, and investigators were not blinded to group allocation. Most expanded thyroid clonotypes (frequency above 0.001) were also found in blood, which suggests that blood repertoires may mirror thyroid immune responses.

A patient counted as having stable Graves' hyperthyroidism if no progression to ophthalmopathy occurred over 18 months of follow-up. The hyperthyroidism patients were between 18 and 65 years old and newly diagnosed, with a disease duration of less than 2 months. Any patient with an uncontrolled infection, another autoimmune disease, pregnancy or lactation was excluded. Clinical symptoms, serum thyroxine and TRAb, thyroid ultrasound, and orbital computed tomography formed the basis for the diagnoses. Ficoll-Paque density gradient centrifugation was used to isolate PBMCs from around 10 ml of fresh peripheral blood. Trizol reagent was used to extract total RNA, and RNA quality was then checked on an Agilent 2100 Bioanalyzer. The TCR beta CDR3 regions were amplified from the RNA transcripts. The TCR CDR3 was subjected to a first round of RT-PCR using the HTBI primer set and the Qiagen OneStep RT-PCR kit. A second multiplex PCR round built the libraries, followed by size selection and purification. Paired-end sequencing of the libraries was performed with 100 bp reads on an Illumina HiSeq2000. In the authors' own workflow: Raw data were processed with SOAPnuke, discarding reads with adapters, uncalled bases, mean Phred below 15, or no exact constant-primer or identifier match. High-quality paired reads were merged using COPE v1.2.5, and each unique nucleotide sequence was defined as a clonotype. Clonotypes were aligned to IMGT TRBV, TRBD and TRBJ reference segments using MiTCR v1.1. Analysis was restricted to V-J combinations with a frequency above 0.0001, which covered roughly 99% of repertoires. The TCS score was defined as F50 (clonal expansion) divided by E x V (chaos), with BLOSUM62-based TCRdist calculated between CDR3 peptides within each V-J. Welch's t-statistics and random forest reduced around 550 V-J features to 13, which were used in a naive Bayes classifier (R e1071). The raw public reads went through TCRdb reprocessing: fastp at Q25, MiXCR clone calling, in-frame beta chains kept. Merged by CDR3 protein, the rows form single entries marked with the most common genes and DNA. TCRdb's processing, not the authors' own work, is the source of the V and J calls. The sample includes 600,000 to 650,000 distinct CDR3 sequences, with roughly 17% observed a single time. 3.8% of the sample comes from the top ten.

CDR1 SGHRS and CDR2 YFSETQ are derived from the germline V gene. At the junction V is shortened by 0 bases and J by 1 base, with 7 bases in between. From the cysteine up to the phenylalanine, the CDR3 has a length of 15 residues. The read is trimmed to its CDR3 DNA, 45 bases read in frame from base 1. Recombination connected TRBV5-1 to TRBJ1-4; TRBD1 is possibly the D segment (5 matching bases). The sequence came from a woman aged 30 to 39 with Graves' hyperthyroidism. Sequencing used blood. The encoded CDR3 is CASSLAGGTNEKLFF. The nucleotide sequence reads TGCGCCAGCAGCTTGGCCGGGGGAACTAATGAAAAACTGTTTTTT.